This TCR beta chain was obtained from a study of blood T cell repertoires in COVID-19 (dated by TCRdb to 2020 to 2022). A note on the overall study: The collaborator samples originated in the United States, Italy and Spain and spanned the acute and convalescent phases of COVID-19. The prospective study material was composed of cDNA or gDNA derived from T cells, B-cell-depleted T cells, or PBMCs. The sample metadata nearly always contained a de-identified subject ID, COVID-19 status, age in years and sex. HLA class I and class II types, where available, came from metadata supplied by the sample provider rather than from assay-based typing. Deeply sampled blood TCRbeta repertoires from subjects exposed to, actively infected with, or recovered from COVID-19 were included in the dataset. Samples came from the ongoing ImmuneRACE study (first 160 participants) plus 1,254 subjects from 6 global collaborators. A freely available public database, intended as a resource for researchers studying the immune response to SARS-CoV-2, is where the repertoires were released.

At the junction V is shortened by 3 bases and J by 0 bases, with 9 bases in between. From its cysteine to its phenylalanine, the CDR3 spans 15 amino acids. Solely the CDR3 DNA is kept, with 45 bases framed from the first base. CDR1 and CDR2, per the germline V gene, are SGHVS and FNYEAQ. To note about this clone: Its antigen remains undetermined. No clone much larger than this one lies a single base away; base qualities are absent.

The collaborating institutions used their own protocols to collect whole blood in K2EDTA tubes. For TCRbeta analysis, collaborator samples were shipped as frozen whole blood, as isolated PBMCs, or as DNA extracted from either sample type. Overall study results and their limits: How much clinical and demographic metadata was included differed by source and by participant, and the metadata was provided uncurated.

TCRbeta CDR3 regions were amplified from genomic DNA by means of the immunoSEQ Assay, a bias-controlled multiplex PCR. In the authors' own workflow: The number of nucleated cells in each sample was estimated by amplification of reference gene primers within the assay. To quantify the absolute abundance of each unique TCRbeta CDR3 rearrangement, sequence reads were collapsed and filtered. Productive Simpson clonality was computed per sample as the square root of Simpson's diversity index over productive rearrangements. TCRdb's version of the immuneACCESS table is confined to in-frame rearrangements and falls short of the full clone set. An unresolved V gene accounts for under half of the shortfall where checked; the remainder is of unknown origin. The V and J calls and clone size come from that table; D and trimming were worked out from the DNA. For this sample the table gives some 150,000 clones, of which almost 90% were detected only once. The ten most abundant clones make up about 1.6% of the sample.

This receptor was obtained from a woman between 55 and 75 years old with acute or convalescent COVID-19. The material sequenced was peripheral blood. The rearrangement joined TRBV7-6 to TRBJ1-3; perhaps TRBD1 is the D gene, with 5 bases matching. Here is the DNA: TGTGCCAGCAGCTTCGACAGAAGCTCTGGAAACACCATATATTTT. The translation is CASSFDRSSGNTIYF.